This TCR beta chain was captured by sequencing in a study of cytomegalovirus exposure and HLA in healthy donors. Study-level points and caveats: It was approximately 170 TCR beta chains that were listed as cytomegalovirus-associated.

There are 19 residues in the CDR3. The V gene's germline CDR1 is MGHRA and CDR2 YSYEKL. V dropped 3 bases and J dropped 9 bases, with 32 bases sitting between them. Primers included in the PCR were 60 Vbeta and 13 Jbeta primers. The data were produced by immunoSEQ multiplex PCR, yet TCRdb's version contains in-frame clones alone and is incomplete. The sample carries 150,000 or so clones, approximately 81% recorded once. The donors gave bone marrow, and they were healthy. Worth noting for this clone: Its antigen remains unidentified.

The source is a woman under 30 in good health and CMV-seronegative. Material: PBMCs. The chain joins TRBV4-1 to TRBJ1-2; tentatively, D is TRBD1 (6 bases). CDR3 sequence: CASSQRHREPQLWLQRYTF. DNA for the CDR3: TGCGCCAGCAGCCAGCGCCACAGGGAACCGCAACTATGGCTACAACGCTACACCTTC.